This entry features one T cell receptor beta chain sequence. The data were taken from a study of blood T cell repertoires in COVID-19. TCRdb's copy holds only in-frame clones and misses some; the assay was immunoSEQ multiplex PCR. The table has about 250,000 clones, around 86% seen once; the top ten hold about 1.7%. Germline CDR1 is SGHTA and CDR2 is FQGTGA. V lost 3 bases to trimming and J lost 4 bases, with 9 bases between them. The CDR3 has 13 amino acids. Sequenced: PBMCs or T cells enriched from blood (not recorded which). The chain links TRBV7-3 to TRBJ1-2; weak D call: TRBD1 (5 bases). The TCR originated in a man aged 40-55 years who had recovered from COVID-19. The DNA of the CDR3 is TGTGCCAGCAGCTTGGGGCAGGGCTATGGCTACACCTTC. It specifies CASSLGQGYGYTF.